A selection of T cell receptor beta chains follows, all from one sample in a study of T cells in narcolepsy. Clones were read by immunoSEQ multiplex PCR, and TCRdb kept only the in-frame ones, dropping some. The sample records approximately 30,000 clones, roughly 82% being singletons. Sample: CD45RA- memory CD4+ T cells from PBMCs. Every receptor here comes from a human donor with narcolepsy. Both conserved end residues are part of each CDR3. A D gene is named only where the DNA matches it firmly. For some rows the clone size is stated as once, few or many, or as a class when expanded; others skip it.

size | D | J | V | CDR3 | DNA
NA | TRBD1 | TRBJ2-7 | TRBV5-6 | CASSGQGAWEQYF | TGTGCCAGCAGCGGACAGGGGGCTTGGGAGCAGTACTTC
NA | TRBD2 | TRBJ2-2 | TRBV19 | CASSRSGLAGPTGELFF | TGTGCCAGTAGCCGATCCGGACTAGCGGGACCCACCGGGGAGCTGTTTTTT
NA | NA | TRBJ1-1 | TRBV4-1 | CASTWGQGNTEAFF | TGCGCCAGCACGTGGGGCCAGGGGAACACTGAAGCTTTCTTT
NA | TRBD1 | TRBJ1-2 | TRBV11-2 | CASSFQGAMGYTF | TGTGCCAGCAGCTTTCAGGGGGCTATGGGCTACACCTTC
NA | TRBD1 | TRBJ2-7 | TRBV28 | CASSQGAWEQYF | TGTGCCAGCAGTCAGGGGGCATGGGAGCAGTACTTC
NA | NA | TRBJ2-7 | TRBV28 | CASSQRSYEQYF | TGTGCCAGCAGTCAGCGATCCTACGAGCAGTACTTC
once | NA | TRBJ1-1 | TRBV5-1 | CASSLMTNTEAFF | TGCGCCAGCAGCTTGATGACGAACACTGAAGCTTTCTTT
few | NA | TRBJ1-1 | TRBV7-8 | CASSSGTPNTEAFF | TGTGCCAGCAGCTCCGGGACACCCAACACTGAAGCTTTCTTT
NA | TRBD1 | TRBJ2-3 | TRBV5-1 | CASSLRDRPSTDTQYF | TGCGCCAGCAGCTTGAGGGACAGACCTAGCACAGATACGCAGTATTTT
NA | NA | TRBJ2-1 | TRBV7-6 | CASSLLATTIHNEQFF | TGTGCCAGCAGCTTACTCGCGACTACAATCCACAATGAGCAGTTCTTC
once | TRBD1 | TRBJ2-1 | TRBV2 | CATSGQGLGNEQFF | TGTGCCACTTCGGGACAGGGATTGGGCAATGAGCAGTTCTTC
NA | NA | TRBJ1-1 | TRBV28 | CASNNRASEAFF | TGTGCCAGCAATAACAGGGCTTCTGAAGCTTTCTTT
few | TRBD1 | TRBJ1-1 | TRBV7-8 | CASSLFPTGTNTEAFF | TGTGCCAGCAGCTTATTTCCGACAGGGACGAACACTGAAGCTTTCTTT
NA | NA | TRBJ1-2 | TRBV25-1 | CEDSLGDGYTF | TGCGAGGACAGCCTAGGGGATGGCTACACCTTC
NA | NA | TRBJ2-7 | TRBV30 | CAWSGQGISYEQYF | TGTGCCTGGAGTGGGCAGGGGATCTCCTACGAGCAGTACTTC
NA | NA | TRBJ2-7 | TRBV19 | CATARSGTYEQYF | TGTGCCACCGCCCGCAGTGGGACCTACGAGCAGTACTTC
NA | TRBD2 | TRBJ2-7 | TRBV5-4 | CASSSGGLAGYEQYF | TGTGCCAGCAGCTCGGGGGGGCTAGCGGGCTACGAGCAGTACTTC
once | NA | TRBJ1-1 | TRBV6-6 | CASMGAASGEAFF | TGTGCCAGCATGGGGGCCGCTTCGGGAGAAGCTTTCTTT
few | NA | TRBJ1-5 | TRBV6-1 | CASLGRGFSQPQHF | TGTGCCTCTCTTGGTCGAGGGTTTAGTCAGCCCCAGCATTTT
NA | NA | TRBJ1-6 | TRBV11-2 | CASSAGLSSYNSPLHF | TGTGCCAGCAGCGCTGGGCTAAGCTCCTATAATTCACCCCTCCACTTT
NA | NA | TRBJ2-5 | TRBV5-6 | CASSLAGIRETQYF | TGTGCCAGCAGCTTGGCGGGGATCCGGGAGACCCAGTACTTC
NA | TRBD2 | TRBJ2-5 | TRBV28 | CASSLEASGVGATQYF | TGTGCCAGCAGTTTAGAGGCTAGCGGGGTGGGAGCGACCCAGTACTTC
NA | TRBD1 | TRBJ1-1 | TRBV5-1 | CASSLDRGFSDTEAFF | TGCGCCAGCAGCCTGGACAGGGGGTTTAGTGACACTGAAGCTTTCTTT
NA | NA | TRBJ1-1 | TRBV6-5 | CASSLTEDTEAFF | TGTGCCAGCAGCCTTACGGAGGACACTGAAGCTTTCTTT
once | NA | TRBJ1-3 | TRBV5-5 | CASKQGNSGNTIYF | TGTGCCAGCAAACAGGGAAACTCTGGAAACACCATATATTTT
NA | NA | TRBJ2-7 | TRBV7-8 | CASSLTGPYEQYF | TGTGCCAGCAGCTTAACAGGCCCCTACGAGCAGTACTTC
NA | NA | TRBJ1-2 | TRBV28 | CASSTVRGYTF | TGTGCCAGCAGTACAGTCCGTGGCTACACCTTC
NA | NA | TRBJ1-2 | TRBV6-5 | CASSFRGDRVYGYTF | TGTGCCAGCAGTTTCCGCGGGGATAGAGTTTATGGCTACACCTTC
NA | NA | TRBJ1-2 | TRBV30 | CAWRQGRNYGYTF | TGTGCCTGGAGACAGGGCCGCAACTATGGCTACACCTTC
once | TRBD1 | TRBJ1-5 | TRBV2 | CASRGDRNTQPQHF | TGTGCCAGCAGGGGGGACAGGAACACTCAGCCCCAGCATTTT
NA | TRBD1 | TRBJ2-5 | TRBV5-1 | CASSWDSQETQYF | TGCGCCAGCAGCTGGGACAGCCAAGAGACCCAGTACTTC
NA | NA | TRBJ1-1 | TRBV6-1 | CASTLAFEAFF | TGTGCCAGCACCCTAGCCTTTGAAGCTTTCTTT
NA | NA | TRBJ1-5 | TRBV5-8 | CASSSKVGSNQPQHF | TGTGCCAGCAGCTCGAAGGTGGGCAGCAATCAGCCCCAGCATTTT
NA | TRBD1 | TRBJ2-5 | TRBV30 | CAWSVGTGVVGQETQYF | TGTGCCTGGAGTGTAGGGACAGGGGTGGTTGGCCAAGAGACCCAGTACTTC
few | NA | TRBJ2-1 | TRBV2 | CASSGRSNQFF | TGTGCCAGCAGTGGGCGTAGTAATCAGTTCTTC
NA | NA | TRBJ2-7 | TRBV7-2 | CASSLVGSSYEQYF | TGTGCCAGCAGCTTAGTAGGGAGCTCCTACGAGCAGTACTTC
NA | NA | TRBJ1-3 | TRBV7-2 | CASSLGQTIYF | TGTGCCAGCAGCTTAGGACAGACCATATATTTT
few | NA | TRBJ1-3 | TRBV6-6 | CASSLAGNTIYF | TGTGCCAGCAGTCTGGCTGGAAACACCATATATTTT
NA | NA | TRBJ2-3 | TRBV6-1 | CASGSERSGTQYF | TGTGCCAGCGGCTCAGAGAGAAGCGGTACGCAGTATTTT
few | NA | TRBJ2-7 | TRBV9 | CASSVSGTGDYEQYF | TGTGCCAGCAGCGTGAGCGGGACAGGCGACTACGAGCAGTACTTC
NA | NA | TRBJ2-2 | TRBV6-5 | CASGPRDLPGELLF | TGTGCCAGCGGACCCCGGGACCTACCCGGGGAGCTGCTTTTT
NA | TRBD1 | TRBJ1-1 | TRBV9 | CASSLESGQGASSEAFF | TGTGCCAGCAGCCTAGAATCGGGACAGGGGGCTAGTTCTGAAGCTTTCTTT
NA | NA | TRBJ2-2 | TRBV30 | CAWSLTRDTGELFF | TGTGCCTGGAGTCTTACCCGGGACACCGGGGAGCTGTTTTTT
once | NA | TRBJ2-3 | TRBV28 | CASSRRGAGTDTQYF | TGTGCCAGCAGCCGAAGGGGGGCAGGCACAGATACGCAGTATTTT
few | NA | TRBJ1-2 | TRBV11-2 | CASSLDPANYGYTF | TGTGCCAGCAGCTTAGATCCGGCTAACTATGGCTACACCTTC
NA | NA | TRBJ2-7 | TRBV5-1 | CASSSIGGANEQYF | TGCGCCAGCAGCTCCATTGGGGGCGCTAACGAGCAGTACTTC
once | TRBD2 | TRBJ2-7 | TRBV2 | CASSDRGDRGLAGGNEQYF | TGTGCCAGCAGTGATAGAGGGGACAGGGGACTAGCGGGAGGGAACGAGCAGTACTTC
NA | TRBD1 | TRBJ1-3 | TRBV7-7 | CASSPGDSSGNTIYF | TGTGCCAGCAGCCCCGGGGACAGCTCTGGAAACACCATATATTTT
NA | NA | TRBJ2-5 | TRBV7-8 | CASSSFWRTNQETQYF | TGTGCCAGCAGCTCTTTCTGGCGGACAAACCAAGAGACCCAGTACTTC
NA | TRBD2 | TRBJ2-5 | TRBV28 | CASSNLAGQETQYF | TGTGCCAGCAGCAACCTAGCGGGGCAAGAGACCCAGTACTTC